This T cell receptor beta chain was sequenced for a study of shared clonotypes between healthy human individuals. Study outcomes and limitations: Some naive CD4 clonotypes, approximately 4.5%, turned up in common across a few donors.

In the case of this clone: Its matching antigen is unknown.

V shed 5 bases and J 5 bases; nucleotides not matched to a gene: 9. CDR1 and CDR2 (germline): LNHNV, YYDKDF (reference sequence). The CDR3 loop spans 16 amino acids. The repertoire was sequenced with immunoSEQ multiplex PCR; TCRdb's copy has only in-frame clones and lacks some. The data hold a few million clones, with around 90% observed a single time. The sequencing sample was made of naive CD4+ T cells sorted from blood. The subset denotes: CD45RA+ positively selected. This rearrangement joins TRBV15 to TRBJ1-2, with 12 positions matching TRBD1. The TCR originated in a man aged 18-30 years in good health. The CDR3 DNA reads as TGTGCCACCAGCCCAGGGGGACAGGGGGCCCGATATGGCTACACCTTC. This translates into CATSPGGQGARYGYTF.